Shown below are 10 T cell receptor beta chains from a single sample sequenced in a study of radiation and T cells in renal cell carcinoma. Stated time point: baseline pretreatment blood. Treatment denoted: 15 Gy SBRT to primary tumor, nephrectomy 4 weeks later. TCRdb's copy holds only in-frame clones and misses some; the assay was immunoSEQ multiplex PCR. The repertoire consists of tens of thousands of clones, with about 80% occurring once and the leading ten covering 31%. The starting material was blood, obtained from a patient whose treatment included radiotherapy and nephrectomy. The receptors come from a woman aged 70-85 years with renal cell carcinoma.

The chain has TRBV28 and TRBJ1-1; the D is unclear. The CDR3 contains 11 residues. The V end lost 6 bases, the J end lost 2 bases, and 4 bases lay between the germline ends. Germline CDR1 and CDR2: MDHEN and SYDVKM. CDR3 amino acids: CASSPNTEAFF. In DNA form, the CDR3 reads TGTGCCAGCAGCCCAAACACTGAAGCTTTCTTT.

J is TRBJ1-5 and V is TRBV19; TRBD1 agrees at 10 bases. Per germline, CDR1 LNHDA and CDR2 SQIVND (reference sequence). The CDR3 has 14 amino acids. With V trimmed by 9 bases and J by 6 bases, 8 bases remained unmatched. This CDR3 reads CASGDRGFRQPQHF. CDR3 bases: TGTGCCAGCGGGGACAGGGGTTTCCGTCAGCCCCAGCATTTT.

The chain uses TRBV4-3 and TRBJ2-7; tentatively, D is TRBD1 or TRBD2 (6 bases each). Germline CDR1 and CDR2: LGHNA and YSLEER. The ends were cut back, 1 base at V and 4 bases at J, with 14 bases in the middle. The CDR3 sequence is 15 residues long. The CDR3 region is CASSQVGLGTYEQYF. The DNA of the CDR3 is TGCGCCAGCAGCCAAGTGGGACTGGGGACATACGAGCAGTACTTC.

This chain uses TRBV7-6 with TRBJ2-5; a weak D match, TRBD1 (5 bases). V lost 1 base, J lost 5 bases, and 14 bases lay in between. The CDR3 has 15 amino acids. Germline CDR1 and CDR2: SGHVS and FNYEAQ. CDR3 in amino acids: CASSLDFRVWETQYF. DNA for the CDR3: TGTGCCAGCAGCTTAGACTTCAGGGTGTGGGAGACCCAGTACTTC.

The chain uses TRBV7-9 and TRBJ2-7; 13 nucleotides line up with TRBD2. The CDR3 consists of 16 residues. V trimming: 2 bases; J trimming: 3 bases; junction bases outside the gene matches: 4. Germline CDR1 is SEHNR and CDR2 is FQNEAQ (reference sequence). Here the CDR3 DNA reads TGTGCCAGCAGCTTAAGACTAGCGGGAGGAAGCTACGAGCAGTACTTC. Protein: CASSLRLAGGSYEQYF.

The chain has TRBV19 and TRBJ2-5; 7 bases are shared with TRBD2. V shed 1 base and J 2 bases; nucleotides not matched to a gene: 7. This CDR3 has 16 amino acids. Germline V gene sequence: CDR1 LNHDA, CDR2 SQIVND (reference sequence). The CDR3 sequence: CASSIGTRARQETQYF. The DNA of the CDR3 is TGTGCCAGTAGTATAGGGACTAGGGCGAGACAAGAGACCCAGTACTTC.

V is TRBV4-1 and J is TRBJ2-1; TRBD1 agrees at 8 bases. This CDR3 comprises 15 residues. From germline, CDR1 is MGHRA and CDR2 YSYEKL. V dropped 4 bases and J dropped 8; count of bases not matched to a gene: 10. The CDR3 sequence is CASSPDRVRNDEQFF. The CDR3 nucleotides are TGCGCCAGCAGCCCGGACAGGGTGAGGAACGATGAGCAGTTCTTC.

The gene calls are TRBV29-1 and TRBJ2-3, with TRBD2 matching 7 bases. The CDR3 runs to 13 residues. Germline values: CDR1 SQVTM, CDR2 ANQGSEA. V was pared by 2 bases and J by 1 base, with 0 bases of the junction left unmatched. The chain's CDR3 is CSVETSGTDTQYF. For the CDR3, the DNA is TGCAGCGTTGAAACTAGCGGCACAGATACGCAGTATTTT.

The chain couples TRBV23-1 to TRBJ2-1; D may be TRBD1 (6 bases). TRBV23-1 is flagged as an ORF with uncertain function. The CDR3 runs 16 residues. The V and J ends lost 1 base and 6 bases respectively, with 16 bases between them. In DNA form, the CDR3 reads TGCGCCAGCAGTCAATTCTTGGGGGCGAGCGGCAATGAGCAGTTCTTC. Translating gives CASSQFLGASGNEQFF.

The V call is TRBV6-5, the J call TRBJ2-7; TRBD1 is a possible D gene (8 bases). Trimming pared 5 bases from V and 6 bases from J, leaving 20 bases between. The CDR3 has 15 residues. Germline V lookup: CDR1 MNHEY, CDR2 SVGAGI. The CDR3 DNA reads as TGTGCCAGCAGTAGAGCGGGACAGGCAAAGCTCGAGCAGTACTTC. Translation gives CASSRAGQAKLEQYF.